Each of the 6 T cell receptor beta chains below was sequenced from the same sample in a study of T cells in Graves' hyperthyroidism and ophthalmopathy. The investigators amplified TCR beta CDR3 regions from RNA transcripts. Carried out on the TCR CDR3, a first-round RT-PCR used the HTBI primer set. A single record per CDR3 protein comes from TCRdb applying MiXCR to the multiplex PCR reads. The table lists more than 350,000 distinct CDR3 sequences, approximately 15% of them singletons. Sequencing was done on a sample of blood. These receptors were collected from a woman aged 30 to 39 with Graves' ophthalmopathy.

Ten or more counts support this clonotype. The chain employs TRBV20-1 and TRBJ2-7; D remains unclear. The CDR3 is made up of 12 amino acids. Trimming left V 4 bases short and J 5 bases short, with 12 bases between. Germline CDR1 reads DFQATT; CDR2 reads SNEGSKA (reference sequence). The CDR3, as DNA: TGCAGTGCTACTGGGGTTCGTAACGAGCAGTACTTC. Translated: CSATGVRNEQYF.

This clonotype came up many times. The chain employs TRBV20-1 and TRBJ2-5; D might be TRBD1 (5 bases). Looked up from germline, CDR1 is DFQATT and CDR2 is SNEGSKA (reference sequence). The length of the CDR3 is 14 residues. Between the trimmed V and J ends, which lost 6 bases and 5 bases, there was a span of 19 bases. CDR3 DNA sequence: TGCAGTGCGATTGACAGCCCGTATAGGGAGACCCAGTACTTC. This translates into CSAIDSPYRETQYF.

This clonotype was found many times. The rearrangement uses TRBV4-1 and TRBJ2-1; TRBD2 matches 13 bases. Trimming removed 4 bases from V and 6 bases from J; junction bases left unmatched: 9. CDR1 is MGHRA, CDR2 YSYEKL, per germline. This CDR3 has 17 amino acids. The CDR3 DNA reads as TGCGCCAGCAGCCGAAAGTCACTAGCGGGGGGGCGCAATGAGCAGTTCTTC. Translating gives CASSRKSLAGGRNEQFF.

The gene calls are TRBV14 and TRBJ1-6; weak D call: TRBD1 (6 bases). V dropped 1 base and J dropped 4 bases, with 11 bases sitting between them. Germline CDR1 is SGHDN and CDR2 is FVKESK. This CDR3 region has 16 residues. The CDR3 is CASSQVQGRYNSPLHF. In DNA form, the CDR3 reads TGTGCCAGCAGCCAAGTGCAGGGGCGATATAATTCACCCCTCCACTTT.

To note about this clonotype: One end of the junction fails to match germline, which may point to a read error. The chain links TRBV5-1 to TRBJ2-7, with D uncertain. The CDR3 sequence is 13 residues long. The germline V gene has CDR1 SGHRS and CDR2 YFSETQ. CDR3 DNA: TGCGCCAGCAGCTTAACTTTCGGCTACGATCAGTACTTC. It is translated as CASSLTFGYDQYF.

This clonotype was counted ten times or more. The chain has TRBV6-2 or TRBV6-3 and TRBJ1-2, with no clear D. V lost 6 bases and J lost 0, with 20 bases in between. Per the germline V gene, CDR1 is MNHEY and CDR2 is SVGEGT. CDR3 length: 17 amino acids. This CDR3 is CASRRRAKALTNYGYTF. The DNA of the CDR3 is TGTGCCAGCAGGAGACGTGCGAAGGCCCTCACTAACTATGGCTACACCTTC.